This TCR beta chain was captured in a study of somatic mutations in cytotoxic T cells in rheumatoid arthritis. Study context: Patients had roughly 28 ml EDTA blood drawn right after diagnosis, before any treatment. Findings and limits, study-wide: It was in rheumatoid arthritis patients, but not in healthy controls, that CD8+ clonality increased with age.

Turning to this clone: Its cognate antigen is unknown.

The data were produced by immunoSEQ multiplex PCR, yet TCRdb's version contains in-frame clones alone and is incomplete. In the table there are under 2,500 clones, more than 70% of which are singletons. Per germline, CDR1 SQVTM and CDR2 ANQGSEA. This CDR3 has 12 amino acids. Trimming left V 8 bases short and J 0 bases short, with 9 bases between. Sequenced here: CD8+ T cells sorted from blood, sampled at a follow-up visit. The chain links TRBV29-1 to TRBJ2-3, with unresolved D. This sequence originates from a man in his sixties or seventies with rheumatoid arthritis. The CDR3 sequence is CSSSTSTDTQYF. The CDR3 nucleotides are TGCAGCTCATCTACTAGCACAGATACGCAGTATTTT.